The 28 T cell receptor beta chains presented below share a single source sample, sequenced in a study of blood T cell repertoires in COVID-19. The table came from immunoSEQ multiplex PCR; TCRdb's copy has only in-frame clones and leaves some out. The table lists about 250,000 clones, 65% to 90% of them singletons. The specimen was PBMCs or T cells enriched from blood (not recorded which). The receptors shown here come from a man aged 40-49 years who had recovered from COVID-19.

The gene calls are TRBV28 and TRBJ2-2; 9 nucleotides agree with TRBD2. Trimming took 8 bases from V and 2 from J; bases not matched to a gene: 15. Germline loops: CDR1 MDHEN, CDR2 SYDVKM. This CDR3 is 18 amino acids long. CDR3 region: CASRRLAVINSNTGELFF. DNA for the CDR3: TGTGCCAGCCGGCGACTAGCGGTTATAAATTCCAACACCGGGGAGCTGTTTTTT.

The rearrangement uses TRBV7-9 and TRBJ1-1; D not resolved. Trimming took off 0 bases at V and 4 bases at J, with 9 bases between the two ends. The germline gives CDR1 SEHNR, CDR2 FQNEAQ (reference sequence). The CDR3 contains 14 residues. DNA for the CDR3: TGTGCCAGCAGCTTAGCGCTTTCGGGCACTGAAGCTTTCTTT. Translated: CASSLALSGTEAFF. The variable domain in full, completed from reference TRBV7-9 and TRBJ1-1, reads DTGVSQNPRHKITKRGQNVTFRCDPISEHNRLYWYRQTLGQGPEFLTYFQNEAQLEKSRLLSDRFSAERPKGSFSTLEIQRTEQGDSAMYLCASSLALSGTEAFFGQGTRLTVV.

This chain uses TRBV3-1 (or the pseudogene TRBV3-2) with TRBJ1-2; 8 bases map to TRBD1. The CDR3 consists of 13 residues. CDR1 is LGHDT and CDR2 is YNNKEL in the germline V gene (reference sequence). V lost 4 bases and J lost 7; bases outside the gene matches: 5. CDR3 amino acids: CASSPGTGGGYTF. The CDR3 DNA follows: TGTGCCAGCAGCCCCGGGACAGGAGGTGGCTACACCTTC.

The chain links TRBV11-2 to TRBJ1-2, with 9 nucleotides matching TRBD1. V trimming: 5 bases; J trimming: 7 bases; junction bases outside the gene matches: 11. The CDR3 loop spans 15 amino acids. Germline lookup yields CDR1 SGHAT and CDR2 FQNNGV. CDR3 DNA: TGTGCCAGCAGCCGCTGGACAGGGGAGGCGTCTGGCTACACCTTC. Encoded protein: CASSRWTGEASGYTF.

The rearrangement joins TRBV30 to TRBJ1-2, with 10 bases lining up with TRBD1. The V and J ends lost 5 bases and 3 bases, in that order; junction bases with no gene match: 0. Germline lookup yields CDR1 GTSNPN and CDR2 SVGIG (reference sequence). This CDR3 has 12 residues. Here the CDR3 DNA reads TGTGCCTGGGGGACAGGGGACTATGGCTACACCTTC. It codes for CAWGTGDYGYTF.

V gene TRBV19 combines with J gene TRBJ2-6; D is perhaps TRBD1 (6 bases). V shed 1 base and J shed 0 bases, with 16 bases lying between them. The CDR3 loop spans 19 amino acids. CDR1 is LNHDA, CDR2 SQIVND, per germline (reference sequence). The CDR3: CASSIAVVGAVSGANVLTF. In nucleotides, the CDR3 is TGTGCCAGTAGTATAGCCGTCGTGGGGGCCGTCTCTGGGGCCAACGTCCTGACTTTC.

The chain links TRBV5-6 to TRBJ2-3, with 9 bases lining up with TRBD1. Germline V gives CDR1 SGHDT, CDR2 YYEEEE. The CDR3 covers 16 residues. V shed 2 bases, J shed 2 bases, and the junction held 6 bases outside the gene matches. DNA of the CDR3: TGTGCCAGCAGCTTCGACCGGGACAGGGTCACAGATACGCAGTATTTT. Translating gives CASSFDRDRVTDTQYF.

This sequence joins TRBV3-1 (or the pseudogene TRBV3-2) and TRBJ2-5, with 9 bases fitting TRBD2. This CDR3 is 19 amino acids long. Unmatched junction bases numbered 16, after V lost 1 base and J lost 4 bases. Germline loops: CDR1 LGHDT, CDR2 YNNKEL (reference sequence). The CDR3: CASSQVAGGRFDGRETQYF. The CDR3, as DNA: TGTGCCAGCAGCCAAGTTGCGGGGGGGCGGTTTGATGGCCGAGAGACCCAGTACTTC.

CDR3 region: CASSLYPAGETQYF. The CDR3 DNA is TGTGCCAGCAGTTTATATCCAGCGGGGGAGACCCAGTACTTC. The rearrangement links TRBV27 to TRBJ2-5; 7 nucleotides match TRBD2. Germline lookup yields CDR1 MNHEY and CDR2 SMNVEV (reference sequence). The CDR3 covers 14 residues. V lost 1 base, J lost 5 bases, and 4 bases stayed unmatched.

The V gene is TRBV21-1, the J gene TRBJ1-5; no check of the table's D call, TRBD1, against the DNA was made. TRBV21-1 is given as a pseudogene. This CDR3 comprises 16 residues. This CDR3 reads CASSEVGTGHNQPQHF. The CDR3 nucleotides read TGTGCCAGCAGTGAAGTGGGGACAGGACACAATCAGCCCCAGCATTTT.

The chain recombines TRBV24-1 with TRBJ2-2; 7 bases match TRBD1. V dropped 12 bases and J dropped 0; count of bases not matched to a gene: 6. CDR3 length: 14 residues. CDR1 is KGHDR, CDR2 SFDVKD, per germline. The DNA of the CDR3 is TGTGCCTCCGGGACAGACGCGAACACCGGGGAGCTGTTTTTT. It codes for CASGTDANTGELFF.

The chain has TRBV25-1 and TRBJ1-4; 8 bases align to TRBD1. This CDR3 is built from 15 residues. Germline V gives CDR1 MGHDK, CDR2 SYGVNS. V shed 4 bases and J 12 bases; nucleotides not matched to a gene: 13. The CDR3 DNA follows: TGTGCCAGCAGTGCCCACCGGGACAGGATTGTAGAACTGTTTTTT. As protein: CASSAHRDRIVELFF.

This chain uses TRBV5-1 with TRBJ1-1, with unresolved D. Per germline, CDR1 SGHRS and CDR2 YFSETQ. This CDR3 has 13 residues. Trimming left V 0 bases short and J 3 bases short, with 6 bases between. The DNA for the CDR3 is TGCGCCAGCAGCTTGGTCACAGACACTGAAGCTTTCTTT. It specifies CASSLVTDTEAFF.

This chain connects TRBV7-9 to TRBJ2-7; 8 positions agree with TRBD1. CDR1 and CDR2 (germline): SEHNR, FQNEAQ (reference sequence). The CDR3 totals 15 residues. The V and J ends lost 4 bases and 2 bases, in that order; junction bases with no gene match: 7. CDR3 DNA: TGTGCCAGCAGCTGGACAGGGTCTACCACCTACGAGCAGTACTTC. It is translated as CASSWTGSTTYEQYF.

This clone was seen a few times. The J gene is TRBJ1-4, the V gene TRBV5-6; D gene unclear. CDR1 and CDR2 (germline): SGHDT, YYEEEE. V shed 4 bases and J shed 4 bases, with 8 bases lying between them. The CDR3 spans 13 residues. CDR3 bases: TGTGCCAGCAGCCTGGCGGGTAATGAAAAACTGTTTTTT. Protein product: CASSLAGNEKLFF.

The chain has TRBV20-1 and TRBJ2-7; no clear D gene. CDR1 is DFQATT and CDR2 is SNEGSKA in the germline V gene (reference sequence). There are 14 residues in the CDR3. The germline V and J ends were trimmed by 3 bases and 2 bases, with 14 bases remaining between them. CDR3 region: CSASSGGPTYEQYF. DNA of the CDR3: TGCAGTGCTAGTTCCGGCGGTCCAACCTACGAGCAGTACTTC.

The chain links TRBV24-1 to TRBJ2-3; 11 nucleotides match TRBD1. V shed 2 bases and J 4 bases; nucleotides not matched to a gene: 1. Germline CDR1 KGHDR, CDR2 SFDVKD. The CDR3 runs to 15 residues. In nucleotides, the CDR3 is TGTGCCACCAGTGATTGGACAGGGGGCTCAGATACGCAGTATTTT. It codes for CATSDWTGGSDTQYF.

The CDR3: CATEGWGQETQYF. CDR3 nucleotides: TGTGCCACCGAGGGTTGGGGTCAAGAGACCCAGTACTTC. The chain recombines TRBV6-5 with TRBJ2-5; D might be TRBD2 (5 bases). The germline V gene has CDR1 MNHEY and CDR2 SVGAGI. The V and J ends lost 10 bases and 2 bases respectively, with 14 bases between them. The CDR3 is 13 amino acids.

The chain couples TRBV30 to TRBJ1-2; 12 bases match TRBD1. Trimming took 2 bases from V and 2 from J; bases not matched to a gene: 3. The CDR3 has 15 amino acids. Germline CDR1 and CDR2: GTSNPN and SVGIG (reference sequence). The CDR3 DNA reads TGTGCCTGGAGTAGGGGGACAGGGGGCAACTATGGCTACACCTTC. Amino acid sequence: CAWSRGTGGNYGYTF.

DNA of the CDR3: TGTGCCAGCAGCTTAAACCCAGCGGGGGACAATGAGCAGTTCTTC. Translating it yields CASSLNPAGDNEQFF. This chain joins TRBV11-1 and TRBJ2-1; 8 bases agree with TRBD2. Trimming removed 2 bases from V and 5 bases from J; junction bases left unmatched: 5. The CDR3 length is 15 residues. The germline CDR1 and CDR2 sequences are SGHAT and FQDESV (reference sequence).

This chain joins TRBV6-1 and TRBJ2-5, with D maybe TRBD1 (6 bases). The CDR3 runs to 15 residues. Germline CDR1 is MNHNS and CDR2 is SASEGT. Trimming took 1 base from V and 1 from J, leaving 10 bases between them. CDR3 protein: CASSEGGQSQETQYF. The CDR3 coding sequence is TGTGCCAGCAGTGAAGGGGGGCAGAGCCAAGAGACCCAGTACTTC.

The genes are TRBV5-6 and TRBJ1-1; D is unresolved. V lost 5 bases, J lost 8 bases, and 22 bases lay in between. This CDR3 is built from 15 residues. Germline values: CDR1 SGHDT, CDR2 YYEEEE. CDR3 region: CASRTFNNARMEAFF. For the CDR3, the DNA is TGTGCCAGCAGAACGTTCAATAATGCGCGGATGGAAGCTTTCTTT.

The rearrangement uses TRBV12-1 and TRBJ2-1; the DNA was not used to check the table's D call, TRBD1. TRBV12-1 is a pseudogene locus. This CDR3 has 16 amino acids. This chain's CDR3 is CASTSFCRDIYNEQFF. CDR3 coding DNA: TGTGCCAGCACCTCCTTTTGTCGGGACATCTACAATGAGCAGTTCTTC.

The CDR3 reads CASSLDPGNDNGWGYTF. The CDR3 DNA sequence: TGTGCCAGCAGCTTAGACCCGGGAAACGACAACGGTTGGGGCTACACCTTC. The chain joins TRBV7-9 to TRBJ1-2; D ambiguous. V dropped 1 base and J dropped 8 bases, with 23 bases sitting between them. CDR1 is SEHNR, CDR2 FQNEAQ, per germline (reference sequence). This CDR3 region has 17 residues.

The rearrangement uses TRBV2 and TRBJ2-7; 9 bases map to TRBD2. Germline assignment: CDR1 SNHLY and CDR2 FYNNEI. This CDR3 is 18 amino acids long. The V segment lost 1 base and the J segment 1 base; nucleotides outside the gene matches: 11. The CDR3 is CASSEVNLRLADSYEQYF. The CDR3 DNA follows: TGTGCCAGCAGTGAAGTTAACTTAAGACTAGCGGATTCCTACGAGCAGTACTTC.

The CDR3 reads CASSPWVRGGAEQYF. The CDR3 nucleotides read TGTGCCAGCAGCCCCTGGGTTCGGGGGGGAGCCGAGCAGTACTTC. The chain recombines TRBV27 with TRBJ2-7, with 8 positions matching TRBD2. J gave up 6 bases and V 6 bases, and 13 bases lay outside the gene matches. In germline, CDR1 is MNHEY, CDR2 SMNVEV (reference sequence). The length of the CDR3 is 15 residues.

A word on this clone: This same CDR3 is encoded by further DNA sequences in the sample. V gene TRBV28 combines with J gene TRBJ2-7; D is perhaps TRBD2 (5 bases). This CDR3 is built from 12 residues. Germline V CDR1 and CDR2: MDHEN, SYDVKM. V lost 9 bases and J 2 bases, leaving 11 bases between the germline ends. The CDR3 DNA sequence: TGTGCCAGTGGGAGAGGAACCTACGAGCAGTACTTC. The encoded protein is CASGRGTYEQYF.

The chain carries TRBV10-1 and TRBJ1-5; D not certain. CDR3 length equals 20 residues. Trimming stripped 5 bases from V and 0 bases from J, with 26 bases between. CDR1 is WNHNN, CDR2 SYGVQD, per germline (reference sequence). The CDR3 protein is CASSSPSRLRAAPSNQPQHF. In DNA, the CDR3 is TGCGCCAGCAGTTCTCCCAGTCGGCTGAGGGCCGCGCCTAGCAATCAGCCCCAGCATTTT.